Listed here are 12 T cell receptor beta chains from one sample, sequenced in a study of blood T cell repertoires in COVID-19. The table came from immunoSEQ multiplex PCR; TCRdb's copy has only in-frame clones and leaves some out. The sample records roughly 260,000 clones, approximately 91% being singletons. Sequenced input: peripheral blood. The receptors were gathered from a person aged 18 to 29 with COVID-19, enrolled during active disease.

The V call is TRBV9, the J call TRBJ2-1; D is perhaps TRBD1 (5 bases). This CDR3 has 13 residues. Germline V gene lookup returns CDR1 SGDLS and CDR2 YYNGEE. V lost 0 bases, J lost 9 bases, and 10 bases lay in between. CDR3: CASSVVRGAEQFF. DNA for the CDR3: TGTGCCAGCAGCGTAGTTAGGGGTGCTGAGCAGTTCTTC. The complete variable domain, with remaining parts taken from reference TRBV9 and TRBJ2-1, reads DSGVTQTPKHLITATGQRVTLRCSPRSGDLSVYWYQQSLDQGLQFLIQYYNGEERAKGNILERFSAQQFPDLHSELNLSSLELGDSALYFCASSVVRGAEQFFGPGTRLTVL.

V usage is TRBV28 and J usage is TRBJ1-4; 7 bases fit TRBD1. CDR1 and CDR2 (germline): MDHEN, SYDVKM. This CDR3 contains 12 residues. Losses at the gene ends were 7 bases for V and 8 bases for J; bases not matched to a gene: 4. The CDR3 DNA reads as TGTGCCAGCAAAGGGACAGAGGAAAAACTGTTTTTT. Encoded protein: CASKGTEEKLFF. Using reference TRBV28 and TRBJ1-4 for the parts outside the CDR3, the full variable domain is DVKVTQSSRYLVKRTGEKVFLECVQDMDHENMFWYRQDPGLGLRLIYFSYDVKMKEKGDIPEGYSVSREKKERFSLILESASTNQTSMYLCASKGTEEKLFFGSGTQLSVL.

The rearrangement links TRBV6-1 to TRBJ1-1, with D maybe TRBD1 (5 bases). This CDR3 contains 13 residues. Between the trimmed V and J ends, which lost 2 bases and 9 bases, there was a span of 13 bases. Germline V lookup: CDR1 MNHNS, CDR2 SASEGT. CDR3 in DNA: TGTGCCAGCAGTGAATTTGGTCGGACAAAAGCTTTCTTT. Translation: CASSEFGRTKAFF.

The table lists this clone with a count of one. CDR3 amino acids: CASSQVAGLGNNSPLHF. The CDR3, as DNA: TGCGCCAGCAGCCAAGTCGCCGGTCTCGGGAATAATTCACCCCTCCACTTT. The rearrangement links TRBV4-1 to TRBJ1-6; unclear D gene. The CDR3 runs to 17 residues. V was pared by 1 base and J by 5 bases, with 15 bases between. The germline V gene has CDR1 MGHRA and CDR2 YSYEKL.

J is TRBJ2-7 and V is TRBV19, with 9 bases aligning to TRBD2. The V gene end was trimmed by 4 bases and the J gene end by 0 bases; junction bases not matched to a gene: 10. CDR3 size: 17 residues. From germline, CDR1 is LNHDA and CDR2 SQIVND (reference sequence). The CDR3 is CASSNQMTSGISYEQYF. As DNA, the CDR3 is TGTGCCAGTAGTAACCAGATGACTAGCGGAATCTCCTACGAGCAGTACTTC.

DNA of the CDR3: TGTGCCACCAGTGACCCCCGACAGGGGGCCCTCACAGATACGCAGTATTTT. Residues: CATSDPRQGALTDTQYF. This chain uses TRBV24-1 with TRBJ2-3; TRBD1 matches at 10 bases. The CDR3 is 17 amino acids. Trimming took 4 bases from V and 2 from J; bases not matched to a gene: 8. The germline gives CDR1 KGHDR, CDR2 SFDVKD.

V gene TRBV30 combines with J gene TRBJ1-3; D is ambiguous. Germline lookup yields CDR1 GTSNPN and CDR2 SVGIG (reference sequence). With 7 bases removed from V and 4 bases from J, the gap between germline ends came to 14 bases. This CDR3 region has 13 residues. CDR3 amino acids: CASRGQVGNTIYF. Written as DNA, the CDR3 is TGTGCCTCCCGAGGGCAGGTGGGAAACACCATATATTTT.

The V call is TRBV6-6, the J call TRBJ1-2, with D hard to call. Germline V lookup: CDR1 MNHNY, CDR2 SVGAGI (reference sequence). With 8 bases removed from V and 0 bases from J, the gap between germline ends came to 19 bases. CDR3 size: 16 residues. This chain's CDR3 is CASELGGSYSNYGYTF. In nucleotides, the CDR3 is TGTGCCAGCGAACTGGGAGGCAGCTATTCTAACTATGGCTACACCTTC.

The genes are TRBV18 and TRBJ2-7; tentatively, D is TRBD2 (6 bases). CDR1 KGHSH and CDR2 LQKENI come from the germline V gene. V lost 4 bases and J 2 bases, leaving 12 bases between the germline ends. CDR3 length equals 14 residues. The CDR3 sequence: CASSRFPGAYEQYF. The DNA of the CDR3 is TGTGCCAGCTCACGATTTCCGGGAGCCTACGAGCAGTACTTC.

The J gene is TRBJ2-1, the V gene TRBV10-3; TRBD2 agrees at 9 bases. The CDR3 runs to 15 residues. V trimming: 6 bases; J trimming: 5 bases; junction bases outside the gene matches: 8. Germline CDR1 is ENHRY and CDR2 is SYGVKD. DNA for the CDR3: TGTGCCATCAGAGTGATGGGACTAGCTAACAATGAGCAGTTCTTC. Its protein is CAIRVMGLANNEQFF.

The chain uses TRBV6-5 and TRBJ2-1, with D hard to call. The germline CDR1 and CDR2 sequences are MNHEY and SVGAGI. Trimming left V 6 bases short and J 8 bases short, with 8 bases between. The CDR3 totals 11 residues. The CDR3: CASRILDEQFF. In DNA form, the CDR3 reads TGTGCCAGCAGAATTCTCGATGAGCAGTTCTTC.

This chain links TRBV7-2 with TRBJ2-5; TRBD2 aligns across 11 bases. Germline loops: CDR1 SGHTA, CDR2 FQGNSA. CDR3 length: 16 amino acids. The J segment lost 1 base and the V segment lost 4 bases, leaving 5 bases of the junction unmatched. The CDR3 DNA reads TGTGCCAGCAGCTGGGGGACTAGCGGATCCCAAGAGACCCAGTACTTC. It specifies CASSWGTSGSQETQYF. Filled out from reference TRBV7-2 and TRBJ2-5, the complete variable domain reads GAGVSQSPSNKVTEKGKDVELRCDPISGHTALYWYRQSLGQGLEFLIYFQGNSAPDKSGLPSDRFSAERTGGSVSTLTIQRTQQEDSAVYLCASSWGTSGSQETQYFGPGTRLLVL.